The rows below give T cell receptor beta chains drawn from one sample of a study of OX40 agonist ivuxolimab in advanced cancers. The method was immunoSEQ multiplex PCR; TCRdb's version includes in-frame clones alone and lacks a portion of them. This sample has about 74,000 clones, with roughly 83% found just once. Material: CD4+ or CD8+ T cells sorted from blood, obtained in a trial of the OX40 agonist ivuxolimab. The source is an adult with an advanced solid tumor such as melanoma, head and neck, liver or kidney cancer. Each CDR3 is given with its conserved first and last residue. Each record gives: D gene, J gene, V gene, CDR3 DNA, CDR3 protein. D genes are given only for firm matches.

TRBD1 TRBJ2-7 TRBV9 TGTGCCAGCAGCCCAAAGACAGGGGGCTACGAGCAGTACTTC CASSPKTGGYEQYF
TRBD1 TRBJ1-3 TRBV5-1 TGCGCCAGCAGCTTGGCAGGACAGGACTCTGGAAACACCATATATTTT CASSLAGQDSGNTIYF
NA TRBJ1-2 TRBV28 TGTGCCACCTCGAGGCCGGGTCTTTATGGCTACACCTTC CATSRPGLYGYTF
NA TRBJ2-3 TRBV27 TGTGCCAGCAGTCCCCGACAGGGCGGGGGCGCAGATACGCAGTATTTT CASSPRQGGGADTQYF
NA TRBJ2-3 TRBV6-5 TGTGCCAGCAGTTACTCAAACAGGGTCACAGATACGCAGTATTTT CASSYSNRVTDTQYF
NA TRBJ2-3 TRBV7-9 TGTGCCAGCAGCTCCCAACCGGCTTCCCGTTACACAGATACGCAGTATTTT CASSSQPASRYTDTQYF
NA TRBJ2-7 TRBV7-2 TGTGCCAGCAGCTTAGTGGCCCCCGGGTTTGGGAGAGGCTACGAGCAGTACTTC CASSLVAPGFGRGYEQYF
NA TRBJ2-7 TRBV18 TGTGCCAGCTCAACCCGGGACGGAAGCTCCTACGAGCAGTACTTC CASSTRDGSSYEQYF
NA TRBJ2-3 TRBV15 TGTGCCACCAGCAGGGAACCGGGACTCCTCACAGATACGCAGTATTTT CATSREPGLLTDTQYF
NA TRBJ1-5 TRBV27 TGTGCCAGCAGTTCCCTCGGTGGATTTGATAGCAATCAGCCCCAGCATTTT CASSSLGGFDSNQPQHF
NA TRBJ1-5 TRBV27 TGTGCCAGCAGTTCAACAGGGTATAGCAATCAGCCCCAGCATTTT CASSSTGYSNQPQHF